The sequence of this T cell receptor beta chain was determined in a study of Graves' ophthalmopathy and Graves' hyperthyroidism. Study conclusions and caveats: Ophthalmopathy progression predictions by the model showed 72.22% specificity and approximately 71% sensitivity. Most expanded thyroid clonotypes above 0.001 frequency also appeared in blood.

This clonotype occurred many times. Antigen: not known. Exclusion covered patients with other autoimmune diseases or uncontrolled infections (as well as pregnancy or lactation). From fresh peripheral blood, roughly 10 ml in volume, the PBMCs were obtained. The CDR3 runs 13 residues. V lost 6 bases to trimming and J lost 2 bases, with 10 bases between them. Researchers took RNA transcripts and amplified TCR beta CDR3 regions from them. The workflow started with a first-round RT-PCR run with HTBI primers and then moved on to a second-round multiplex PCR. TCRdb redid the calling of the multiplex PCR reads with MiXCR, one entry per CDR3 protein. The sample holds about 160,000 distinct CDR3 sequences; around two fifths are singletons and the top ten take about 5.8%.

What was sequenced was peripheral blood. The chain is built from TRBV12-3 or TRBV12-4 and TRBJ1-2; a weak D match, TRBD1 (6 bases). The sequence came from a woman aged 40 to 49 with Graves' ophthalmopathy. The CDR3 DNA follows: TGTGCCAGCAGGTCGCAGGGGAACTATGGCTACACCTTC. Amino acids: CASRSQGNYGYTF.